The rows below give T cell receptor beta chains drawn from one sample of a study of shared clonotypes between healthy human individuals. Sequencing used immunoSEQ multiplex PCR; TCRdb keeps in-frame clones, though not all of them. In the table there are about 2.1 million clones, 85% to 95% of which are singletons. The sample consisted of naive CD8+ T cells from PBMCs. The source of these receptors is a man younger than 35 in good health. Some clones in this sample may be carry-over from other donors' samples. CDR3s leave out the opening cysteine and the closing phenylalanine or tryptophan.

cdr3_aa,v_call,j_call
SVELRLAGASGELF,TRBV29-1,TRBJ2-2
ASSTRTRTNYGYT,TRBV9,TRBJ1-2
ASSLNPRDREGGKLF,TRBV11-2,TRBJ1-4
ASSQDGTEAF,TRBV6-6,TRBJ1-1
SVVKLTGELF,TRBV29-1,TRBJ2-2
SVEMAVYSEAF,TRBV29-1,TRBJ1-1
ASSVGGTTGNTIY,TRBV9,TRBJ1-3
ASSLAVRKETQY,TRBV13,TRBJ2-5
ASSITASAPYEQY,TRBV19,TRBJ2-7
ASSPSPGLANTYSEQY,TRBV7-9,TRBJ2-7
ATQSLNTEAF,TRBV2,TRBJ1-1
ASSPWAGYEQY,TRBV28,TRBJ2-7
ASSRGSSGVEETQY,TRBV7-9,TRBJ2-5
ASSGDRGNYGYT,TRBV9,TRBJ1-2
ASNRGWIDTQY,TRBV6-1,TRBJ2-3
ASSLVGPGEQY,TRBV27,TRBJ2-7
ASSFALVSLFNYGYT,TRBV7-8,TRBJ1-2
ASIRQGRGLNTQY,TRBV28,TRBJ2-3
ASSLQAGGYGYT,TRBV7-9,TRBJ1-2
ASSLGPGSTEAF,TRBV5-1,TRBJ1-1
ASRRDGSGNTIY,TRBV5-5,TRBJ1-3
ASSQDSGWGYT,TRBV4-2,TRBJ1-2
ASSEWGNNEQF,TRBV25-1,TRBJ2-1
ASSPGLAGSSYNEQF,TRBV18,TRBJ2-1
ASSDPGDGGPWLAYEQY,TRBV10-1,TRBJ2-7
ASSEGSDEQY,TRBV6-6,TRBJ2-7
ASSLAVSYGYT,TRBV7-9,TRBJ1-2
ASSLEWAGVSFMNTEAF,TRBV5-1,TRBJ1-1
ASSLGRGIGNEQF,TRBV7-9,TRBJ2-1
ASSYSTGGNEQF,TRBV6-6,TRBJ2-1
ASSYPGTNNEQF,TRBV6-5,TRBJ2-1
ASSPWTGIQETQY,TRBV7-8,TRBJ2-5
SVVATNEKLF,TRBV29-1,TRBJ1-4
ASSQDRTASEQY,TRBV4-1,TRBJ2-7
ASSESVRDPGNEQF,TRBV10-2,TRBJ2-1
ASSLRTSGSHEQY,TRBV27,TRBJ2-7
ASREISGTDYGYT,TRBV6-5,TRBJ1-2
ASSSTRGYTDTQY,TRBV27,TRBJ2-3
ASSLTVSGNTIY,TRBV27,TRBJ1-3
ASSEGDIFYEQY,TRBV6-1,TRBJ2-7
ASSLSTGGADTQY,TRBV5-4,TRBJ2-3
ASRTRDRTYEQY,TRBV28,TRBJ2-7
ASSQQPTQETQY,TRBV4-1,TRBJ2-5
ASSEWKWGNQETQY,TRBV6-1,TRBJ2-5
ASSLAFANQQY,TRBV7-9,TRBJ2-7
ASSFSGSSYEQY,TRBV27,TRBJ2-7
ASSPPTGGELF,TRBV11-3,TRBJ2-2
ASSSPLLREAGELF,TRBV11-2,TRBJ2-2
ASTGGSADTQY,TRBV27,TRBJ2-3
AWSPGQGNTEAF,TRBV30,TRBJ1-1
ASTYPGQGMSNQPQH,TRBV28,TRBJ1-5
ASSLVTGEPNTGELF,TRBV7-9,TRBJ2-2
ASSGQVHYEQY,TRBV19,TRBJ2-7
ASILSGELF,TRBV2,TRBJ2-2
ASSQDPDPSSYNEQF,TRBV4-3,TRBJ2-1
ASSPSGRPGLGGGNEQF,TRBV6-4,TRBJ2-1
ASTALNTEAF,TRBV19,TRBJ1-1
ASSHGGAREQF,TRBV6-5,TRBJ2-1
AISAPGQGSYEQY,TRBV10-3,TRBJ2-7
ASSQGLRLEQF,TRBV4-3,TRBJ2-1